Below, 15 T cell receptor beta chains from the same sample are listed, as sequenced in a study of radiation and T cells in renal cell carcinoma (dated by TCRdb to about 2020). Explained via the paper, the time point label denotes: baseline pretreatment blood. According to the study, the label for this sample's treatment or condition signals: 15 Gy SBRT to primary tumor, nephrectomy 4 weeks later. Library construction relied on the immunoSEQ multiplex PCR assay. The clones in this table, taken by TCRdb from immuneACCESS, are in-frame only. Not every clone is retained; where verified, under half of the shortfall comes from an unresolved V gene, and the cause of the rest is unknown. The sample table holds just over 95,000 clones, of which 86% were seen once. The biggest ten clones account for approximately 8% of the sample. The sample was blood, taken from a patient whose treatment included radiotherapy and nephrectomy. Receptors were obtained from a man aged 50 to 60 with renal cell carcinoma.

This chain connects TRBV28 to TRBJ2-7, with 11 bases identical to TRBD1. The CDR3 contains 14 residues. Per germline, CDR1 MDHEN and CDR2 SYDVKM. V trimming: 2 bases; J trimming: 3 bases; junction bases outside the gene matches: 0. CDR3: CASSLGTGGYEQYF. The CDR3 DNA sequence: TGTGCCAGCAGTTTAGGGACAGGGGGCTACGAGCAGTACTTC.

V gene TRBV5-4 combines with J gene TRBJ2-3, with D perhaps matching TRBD1 or TRBD2 (5 bases each). V lost 0 bases, J lost 3 bases, and 14 bases lay in between. Germline loops: CDR1 SGHNT, CDR2 YYREEE (reference sequence). The CDR3 has 16 amino acids. CDR3 in amino acids: CASSLAQTRGTDTQYF. Here the CDR3 DNA reads TGTGCCAGCAGCTTGGCCCAAACTAGGGGTACAGATACGCAGTATTTT.

This chain connects TRBV5-1 to TRBJ1-3; D gene ambiguous. Per germline, CDR1 SGHRS and CDR2 YFSETQ. This CDR3 spans 16 amino acids. V shed 0 bases and J shed 2 bases, with 12 bases lying between them. In DNA form, the CDR3 reads TGCGCCAGCAGCTTGGAGGCAGGCTACCCTGGAAACACCATATATTTT. It translates to CASSLEAGYPGNTIYF.

With regard to this clone: Additional DNA sequences in this sample encode the identical CDR3. The chain uses TRBV5-1 and TRBJ2-7; the D gene is possibly TRBD1 (6 bases). Germline-derived CDR1 and CDR2 are SGHRS and YFSETQ. Trimming took off 0 bases at V and 4 bases at J, with 11 bases between the two ends. The CDR3 runs 14 residues. The CDR3 DNA reads as TGCGCCAGCAGCTTGGCTTGGGGGCCATACGAGCAGTACTTC. Amino acids: CASSLAWGPYEQYF.

The chain links TRBV29-1 to TRBJ2-2; D not resolved. The CDR3 is 13 residues long. V lost 3 bases and J lost 5, with 10 bases in between. The germline V gene has CDR1 SQVTM and CDR2 ANQGSEA. The CDR3, as DNA: TGCAGCGTTGATAAATTTTGGACCGGGGAGCTGTTTTTT. Protein sequence: CSVDKFWTGELFF.

This clone was observed a handful of times. The rearrangement uses TRBV29-1 and TRBJ1-1, with 7 nucleotides matching TRBD1. The CDR3 length is 13 residues. Looked up from germline, CDR1 is SQVTM and CDR2 is ANQGSEA. The ends lost 6 bases at V and 4 bases at J; junction bases unmatched: 8. In nucleotides, the CDR3 is TGCAGCGTCCTCCCGAGACAGGGCACTGAAGCTTTCTTT. The encoded protein is CSVLPRQGTEAFF.

V gene TRBV28 combines with J gene TRBJ2-5; 11 bases match TRBD1. V shed 5 bases, J shed 7 bases, and the junction held 6 bases outside the gene matches. The germline gives CDR1 MDHEN, CDR2 SYDVKM. The CDR3 runs to 14 residues. The CDR3 protein is CASSIHGTGGTQYF. The CDR3, as DNA: TGTGCCAGCAGTATCCATGGGACAGGGGGGACCCAGTACTTC.

The chain is built from TRBV20-1 and TRBJ2-3; no firm D call. CDR3 length equals 11 residues. Trimming shortened V by 6 bases and J by 7 bases, and 11 bases separated the two germline ends. Germline V gene sequence: CDR1 DFQATT, CDR2 SNEGSKA (reference sequence). The CDR3 here is CSAPLLNTQYF. Written as DNA, the CDR3 is TGCAGTGCCCCCCTTTTGAATACGCAGTATTTT.

The chain links TRBV7-2 to TRBJ1-1; possibly TRBD1 for D (6 bases). Deletions cut 1 base from V and 0 bases from J, with 9 bases between. This CDR3 is built from 15 residues. Germline lookup yields CDR1 SGHTA and CDR2 FQGNSA. The CDR3 nucleotides read TGTGCCAGCAGCTTAGGGGGGCACATGAACACTGAAGCTTTCTTT. It codes for CASSLGGHMNTEAFF. Variable domain in full (rest from reference TRBV7-2 and TRBJ1-1): GAGVSQSPSNKVTEKGKDVELRCDPISGHTALYWYRQSLGQGLEFLIYFQGNSAPDKSGLPSDRFSAERTGGSVSTLTIQRTQQEDSAVYLCASSLGGHMNTEAFFGQGTRLTVV.

The chain uses TRBV5-8 and TRBJ2-3, with 14 bases fitting TRBD2. The junction had 12 bases not matched to a gene; V was cut back by 0 bases and J by 6 bases. Looked up from germline, CDR1 is SGHTS and CDR2 is YDEGEE. The CDR3 totals 19 residues. CDR3 region: CASSLGRLAGGHPRDTQYF. The CDR3 DNA sequence: TGTGCCAGCAGCTTGGGGAGACTAGCGGGGGGGCACCCTCGGGATACGCAGTATTTT.

The chain has TRBV29-1 and TRBJ2-5; D remains unclear. This CDR3 is built from 11 residues. V was trimmed by 4 bases and J by 5 bases, leaving 8 bases between them. CDR1 and CDR2 (germline): SQVTM, ANQGSEA. The CDR3 DNA is TGCAGCGTTGCCCGATCCGAGACCCAGTACTTC. Protein product: CSVARSETQYF.

The chain carries TRBV7-9 and TRBJ2-2; maybe TRBD1 (5 bases). CDR1 is SEHNR and CDR2 is FQNEAQ in the germline V gene (reference sequence). V gave up 5 bases and J gave up 6 bases, with 19 bases separating them. CDR3 length: 16 residues. The CDR3 region has the DNA TGTGCCAGCAGCCCCCGTAGGGGCGCAGGGTCCGGGGAGCTGTTTTTT. Translation: CASSPRRGAGSGELFF.

This chain links TRBV7-8 with TRBJ1-5, with 8 bases fitting TRBD1. J was trimmed by 7 bases and V by 5 bases; bases with no gene match: 7. Germline V gene sequence: CDR1 SGHVS, CDR2 FQNEAQ. CDR3 length equals 14 residues. The CDR3 sequence: CASSVDRGDQPQHF. The CDR3 nucleotides read TGTGCCAGCAGCGTAGACAGGGGAGACCAGCCCCAGCATTTT.

This clone was counted a single time. This rearrangement joins TRBV9 to TRBJ1-3, with D hard to call. Trimming removed 4 bases from V and 0 bases from J, with 14 bases in between. Germline assignment: CDR1 SGDLS and CDR2 YYNGEE. This CDR3 comprises 16 residues. CDR3 amino acids: CASSPSLQSSGNTIYF. The CDR3, as DNA: TGTGCCAGCAGCCCCTCACTCCAGAGCTCTGGAAACACCATATATTTT.

The chain carries TRBV5-4 and TRBJ2-5, with 9 bases matching TRBD1. The CDR3 contains 15 residues. Germline CDR1 reads SGHNT; CDR2 reads YYREEE (reference sequence). V was pared by 4 bases and J by 0 bases, with 4 bases of the junction left unmatched. Written as DNA, the CDR3 is TGTGCCAGCAGCCGACAGGGGGTGTACCAAGAGACCCAGTACTTC. Amino acids: CASSRQGVYQETQYF.